These T cell receptor beta chains were read from a single sample in a study of patients and donors after allogeneic stem cell transplantation. Each CDR3 protein gets one entry after TCRdb re-called the RT-PCR reads with MiXCR. The table has 920,000 or so distinct CDR3 sequences, 15% to 20% seen once. Sequencing was performed on blood, either unsorted or a sorted T cell fraction (not recorded which). These receptors all stem from a human donor who was either an allogeneic HSCT recipient or a stem cell or donor lymphocyte infusion donor (not recorded which). It is not recorded whose cells these are; they may come from a transplant donor. The conserved cysteine and the conserved F or W are not part of the CDR3 here. Not every row has a clone size; where given, it reads once, few, many or a size class.

v_gene	abundance	j_gene	len	CDR3aa
TRBV12-3/TRBV12-4	few	TRBJ2-3	12	ASSRTGSTDTQY
TRBV12-3/TRBV12-4	few	TRBJ2-5	11	ASSFVRGETQY
TRBV9	few	TRBJ1-2	13	ASSVGGQLNYGYT
TRBV29-1	many	TRBJ2-1	10	SVERSNNEQF
TRBV27	NA	TRBJ2-7	13	ASSPDRGSSYEQY
TRBV12-3/TRBV12-4	many	TRBJ1-5	16	ASSSLGQGRMGNQPQH
TRBV24-1	NA	TRBJ1-1	16	ATRHLVETGWGNTEAF
TRBV12-3/TRBV12-4	many	TRBJ2-7	12	ASSPGASSYEQY
TRBV2	NA	TRBJ2-3	15	ASSEGASGRSTDTQY
TRBV20-1	NA	TRBJ1-1	10	MTSRGNTEAF
TRBV11-3	few	TRBJ2-1	11	ASSSGDVNEQF
TRBV10-3	few	TRBJ2-2	13	AISESNRGGGELF
TRBV5-5	few	TRBJ1-1	12	ASSGGEKNTEAF
TRBV29-1	few	TRBJ1-1	12	SVEYKELNTEAF
TRBV7-3	NA	TRBJ1-1	11	ASSSRAITEAF
TRBV5-5	NA	TRBJ2-7	13	ASAQSGGPSYEQY